This T cell receptor beta chain is from a study of graft-versus-host responses after intestinal transplantation. Background on the study: Anti-thymocyte globulin served as induction for all recipients, who then took tacrolimus and steroids for roughly 3 years.

Study results and limitations: Peak GvH clone levels in circulation were associated with early post-transplant HvG declines. GvH clones appeared in recipient marrow, some first in ileum or blood. Graft-donor T cell macrochimerism coincided with high graft-versus-host to host-versus-graft clonal ratios in allografts.

TCRdb's table, derived via immunoSEQ multiplex PCR, lists solely in-frame clones and lacks some. The profile shows approximately 74,000 clones, approximately 90% of them singletons. The V segment lost 2 bases and the J segment 5 bases; nucleotides outside the gene matches: 7. The CDR3 loop spans 16 amino acids. Per germline, CDR1 SEHNR and CDR2 FQNEAQ (reference sequence). On this clone itself: Its antigen is currently unknown.

This clonotype was sampled from a human patient who received an intestinal transplant, so some T cells may come from the graft donor. The genes are TRBV7-9 and TRBJ2-1; 9 bases fit TRBD2. Sequences were derived from PBMCs, sampled 98 days after intestinal transplantation. CDR3 amino acids: CASSLIAGGRNNEQFF. The CDR3 bases are TGTGCCAGCAGCTTAATCGCGGGGGGGCGGAACAATGAGCAGTTCTTC.